This T cell receptor beta chain comes out of a study of prognosis after radiotherapy for stage I lung cancer (dated by TCRdb to about 2021). With regard to the full study: Between April 2018 and January 2019, 20 or so stage I NSCLC patients were enrolled in Nanjing, China. This study profiled peripheral blood TCR beta repertoires from stage I NSCLC patients before and after stereotactic body radiotherapy and linked the repertoires to distant failure. Tumor histology was squamous cell carcinoma in seven or eight patients and adenocarcinoma in more than 10. The cohort included under 15 men and over 5 women, with a median age of approximately 76 years and a range of about 50 to 84 years. The study sequenced around 38 blood samples from 19 patients, one before and one after SBRT per patient. Four of the 19 patients developed distant metastases after SBRT, at a median of roughly seven months; the other 15 showed no significant progression. Image-guided IMRT or VMAT was used to deliver SBRT in 3 to 5 fractions at a biologically effective dose of at least 100 Gy. No patient received concurrent therapy alongside SBRT. Every patient was regarded as medically inoperable, because of comorbidities in around 12 cases and refusal of surgery in several cases. About 5 patients had oligometastatic NSCLC after surgical resection of the primary tumor, and roughly 14 had newly diagnosed primary stage I lung tumors.

Two rounds of multiplex PCR on genomic DNA were used to amplify the TCR beta CDR3 region. The first PCR round used primers specific to each TRBV and TRBJ gene, and the primer sequences were filed in Chinese patent CN105087789A. The second PCR round used universal primers. The Roche High Pure PCR Template Preparation Kit was used to extract genomic DNA from frozen PBMCs. Paired-end sequencing with 151 bp reads was performed on the libraries using an Illumina HiSeq 3000. The published analysis was carried out like this. CutAdapt was used to discard raw reads that did not contain the multiplex PCR primer sequences. Using PEAR, the high-quality paired reads were merged into contigs. By aligning each contig to reference sequences, MiXCR assigned the TRB V, D and J gene segments to that contig. To remove sequencing errors, CDR3 sequences were clustered according to base quality and sequence similarity. Shannon entropy, normalized by the natural log of the productive TCR sequence number, served as the measure of diversity. Clonality was defined as one minus Shannon entropy divided by the natural log of the number of unique clonotypes. The Youden index of ROC curves was used to select progression-free survival cut-offs for repertoire metrics, and analyses were performed in R 3.5.3. TCRdb trimmed the raw reads at Q25, called clones with MiXCR and kept productive beta chains. Rows are combined by CDR3 protein, so each entry shows the most common genes and DNA. In this record, the V and J calls reflect TCRdb's handling and not the investigators' own analysis. The sample includes 25,000 to 35,000 distinct CDR3 sequences, with roughly 52% observed a single time. Approximately 15% of the sample lies in the top ten.

V and J are trimmed by 8 bases and 5 bases, and the gene matches miss 3 bases of the junction. The CDR3 has 14 amino acids, counting the end cysteine and phenylalanine. Kept here is only the CDR3 DNA, which spans 42 bases and is read in frame from base 1. In the germline V gene, CDR1 corresponds to MNHNS and CDR2 to SASEGT. What the study reported, not specific to this receptor: No adjustment for multiple comparisons was applied to any of the reported P values. Post-SBRT Shannon entropy and its change from baseline were lower in patients who developed distant metastases; baseline Shannon entropy was not associated with metastases. TRBV and TRBJ usage frequencies reportedly differed by metastasis status, in two V genes at baseline and in fewer than 10 V and two J genes after SBRT. A decrease in unique TCR clone counts was observed after SBRT (median 10,088 before versus around 6,900 after; Wilcoxon paired P=0.011). Tumor specificity of expanded TCR clones was not determined. The study was limited by its small cohort and short follow-up, and the findings require independent validation.

A history of other malignancies or of prior chemotherapy or radiotherapy was absent in all patients, and node-negative disease was shown on CT and PET/CT in all patients. About 6.3 milliliters of peripheral venous blood were drawn into EDTA tubes at each of two time points. PBMCs were isolated by Ficoll-Paque Plus density-gradient centrifugation. Samples were stored at -80°C immediately after collection until analysis. To note about this clonotype: No cognate antigen has been identified for it. Base qualities are not provided; no much larger clone lies one nucleotide away.

The sample was PBMCs, taken before or after stereotactic body radiation therapy (not recorded which). The source of this sequence is a donor of 50 years or more with non-small cell lung cancer. The chain is made from TRBV6-1 and TRBJ2-1, and 13 junctional nucleotides match TRBD2. The nucleotide sequence is given as TGTGCCAGCGAGGGACTAGCGGGGCACAATGAGCAGTTCTTC. This gives the protein CASEGLAGHNEQFF.